This TCR beta chain was identified in a study of response to subunit inactivated influenza vaccine. The junction had 7 bases not matched to a gene; V was cut back by 6 bases and J by 7 bases. The CDR3 covers 14 residues. Findings and limits, study-wide: A suggestion made by the authors is that each seasonal influenza vaccination recruits few new T cells.

TCRdb re-derived calls from the RT-PCR reads in MiXCR, one entry per CDR3 protein. The table has some 600,000 distinct CDR3 sequences, approximately 14% seen once. In its sample, this clonotype was seen many times. Its antigen is unidentified. This sequence was found in a man over 45 who received an inactivated influenza vaccine. Material: PBMCs from blood, obtained about 14 days before vaccination. The chain has TRBV12-3 or TRBV12-4 and TRBJ2-2, with 8 bases lining up with TRBD1. CDR3 protein: CASSRQGLGGELFF. In nucleotides, the CDR3 is TGTGCCAGCAGCCGACAGGGGTTGGGCGGGGAGCTGTTTTTT.